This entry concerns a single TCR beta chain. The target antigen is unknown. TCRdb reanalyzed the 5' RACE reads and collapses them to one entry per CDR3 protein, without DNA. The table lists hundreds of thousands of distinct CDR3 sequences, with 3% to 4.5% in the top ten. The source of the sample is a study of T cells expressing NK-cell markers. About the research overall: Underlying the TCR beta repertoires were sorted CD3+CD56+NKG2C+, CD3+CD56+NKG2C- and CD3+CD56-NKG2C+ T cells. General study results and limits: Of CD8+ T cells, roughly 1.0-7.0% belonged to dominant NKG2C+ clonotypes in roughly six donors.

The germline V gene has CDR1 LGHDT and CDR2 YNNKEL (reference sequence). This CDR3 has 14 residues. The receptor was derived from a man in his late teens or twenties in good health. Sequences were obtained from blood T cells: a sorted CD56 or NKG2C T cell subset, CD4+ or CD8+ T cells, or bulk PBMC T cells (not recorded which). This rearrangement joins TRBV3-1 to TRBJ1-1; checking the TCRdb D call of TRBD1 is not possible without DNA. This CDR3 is CASSQGHRGTEAFF.